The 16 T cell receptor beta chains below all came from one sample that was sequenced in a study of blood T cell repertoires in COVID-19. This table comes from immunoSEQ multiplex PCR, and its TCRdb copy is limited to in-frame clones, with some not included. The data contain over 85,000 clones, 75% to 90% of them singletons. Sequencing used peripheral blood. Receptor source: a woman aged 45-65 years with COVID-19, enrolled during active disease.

The CDR3 DNA follows: TGTGCCAGTAGTGTGTCGGGGGGGGAGACCCAGTACTTC. This codes for CASSVSGGETQYF. The chain is built from TRBV19 and TRBJ2-5; 8 bases map to TRBD2. This CDR3 is 13 amino acids long. The V segment lost 5 bases and the J segment 5 bases; nucleotides outside the gene matches: 4. Germline CDR1 LNHDA, CDR2 SQIVND (reference sequence).

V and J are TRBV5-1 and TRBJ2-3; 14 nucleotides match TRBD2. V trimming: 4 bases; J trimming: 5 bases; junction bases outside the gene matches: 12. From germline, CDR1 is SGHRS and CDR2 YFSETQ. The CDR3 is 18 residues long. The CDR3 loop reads CASSRTTATSGGGDTQYF. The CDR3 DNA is TGCGCCAGCAGCCGAACGACGGCGACTAGCGGGGGGGGAGATACGCAGTATTTT. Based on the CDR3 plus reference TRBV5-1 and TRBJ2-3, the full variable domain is KAGVTQTPRYLIKTRGQQVTLSCSPISGHRSVSWYQQTPGQGLQFLFEYFSETQRNKGNFPGRFSGRQFSNSRSEMNVSTLELGDSALYLCASSRTTATSGGGDTQYFGPGTRLTVL.

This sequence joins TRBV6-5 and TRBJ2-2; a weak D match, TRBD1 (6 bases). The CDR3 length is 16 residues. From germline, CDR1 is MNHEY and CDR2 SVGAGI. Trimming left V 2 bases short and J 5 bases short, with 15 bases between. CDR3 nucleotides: TGTGCCAGCAGTTACAGTCAATACAGGGATACCGGGGAGCTGTTTTTT. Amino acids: CASSYSQYRDTGELFF.

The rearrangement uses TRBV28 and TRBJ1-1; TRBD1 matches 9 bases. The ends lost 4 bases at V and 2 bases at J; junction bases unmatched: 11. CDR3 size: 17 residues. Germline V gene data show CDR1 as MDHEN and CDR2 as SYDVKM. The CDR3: CASSSEGQGGPNTEAFF. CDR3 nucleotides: TGTGCCAGCAGTTCCGAGGGACAGGGTGGACCTAACACTGAAGCTTTCTTT. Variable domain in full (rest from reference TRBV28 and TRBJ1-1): DVKVTQSSRYLVKRTGEKVFLECVQDMDHENMFWYRQDPGLGLRLIYFSYDVKMKEKGDIPEGYSVSREKKERFSLILESASTNQTSMYLCASSSEGQGGPNTEAFFGQGTRLTVV.

The CDR3 DNA is TGTGCCAGCAGCTTAGTGGGCGGGGGGGAAGTAGGCACAGATACGCAGTATTTT. Its protein is CASSLVGGGEVGTDTQYF. This chain links TRBV7-6 with TRBJ2-3; TRBD2 agrees at 9 bases. The CDR3 covers 18 residues. V gave up 1 base and J gave up 1 base; unmatched junction bases: 9. Germline lookup yields CDR1 SGHVS and CDR2 FNYEAQ.

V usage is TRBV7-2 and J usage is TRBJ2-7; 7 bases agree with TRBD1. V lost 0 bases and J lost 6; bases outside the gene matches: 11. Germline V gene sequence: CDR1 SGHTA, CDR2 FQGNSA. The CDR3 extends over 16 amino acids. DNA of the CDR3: TGTGCCAGCAGCTTAGCGGGCCGACAGGGATCTGCCGAGCAGTACTTC. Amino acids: CASSLAGRQGSAEQYF. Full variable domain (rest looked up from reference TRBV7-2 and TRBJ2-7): GAGVSQSPSNKVTEKGKDVELRCDPISGHTALYWYRQSLGQGLEFLIYFQGNSAPDKSGLPSDRFSAERTGGSVSTLTIQRTQQEDSAVYLCASSLAGRQGSAEQYFGPGTRLTVT.

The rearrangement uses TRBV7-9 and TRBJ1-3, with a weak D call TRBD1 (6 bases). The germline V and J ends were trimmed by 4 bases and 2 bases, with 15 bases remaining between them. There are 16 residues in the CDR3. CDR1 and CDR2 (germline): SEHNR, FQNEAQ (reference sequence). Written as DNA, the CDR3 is TGTGCCAGCAGCTCGCTAGGGGGGGTAGCTGGAAACACCATATATTTT. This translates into CASSSLGGVAGNTIYF.

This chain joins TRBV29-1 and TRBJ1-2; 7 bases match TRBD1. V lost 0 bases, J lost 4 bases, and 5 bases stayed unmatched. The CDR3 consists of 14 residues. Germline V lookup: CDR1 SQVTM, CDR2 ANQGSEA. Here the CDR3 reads CSVEDPRGVYGYTF. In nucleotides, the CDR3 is TGCAGCGTTGAAGATCCCAGGGGGGTCTATGGCTACACCTTC. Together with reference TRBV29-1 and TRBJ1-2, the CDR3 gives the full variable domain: SAVISQKPSRDICQRGTSLTIQCQVDSQVTMMFWYRQQPGQSLTLIATANQGSEATYESGFVIDKFPISRPNLTFSTLTVSNMSPEDSSIYLCSVEDPRGVYGYTFGSGTRLTVV.

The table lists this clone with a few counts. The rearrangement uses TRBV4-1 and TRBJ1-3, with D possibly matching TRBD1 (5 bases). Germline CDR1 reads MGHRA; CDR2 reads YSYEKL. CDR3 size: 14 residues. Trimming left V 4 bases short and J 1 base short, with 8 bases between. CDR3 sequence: CASSLPGSGNTIYF. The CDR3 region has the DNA TGCGCCAGCAGCCTTCCAGGGTCTGGAAACACCATATATTTT.

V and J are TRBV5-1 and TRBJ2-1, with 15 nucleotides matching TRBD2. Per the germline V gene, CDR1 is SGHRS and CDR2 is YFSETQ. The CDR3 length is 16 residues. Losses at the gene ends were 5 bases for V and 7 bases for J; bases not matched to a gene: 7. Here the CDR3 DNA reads TGCGCCAGCAGAGGACTAGCGGGGGGGACGAGGAATGAGCAGTTCTTC. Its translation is CASRGLAGGTRNEQFF. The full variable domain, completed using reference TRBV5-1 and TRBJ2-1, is KAGVTQTPRYLIKTRGQQVTLSCSPISGHRSVSWYQQTPGQGLQFLFEYFSETQRNKGNFPGRFSGRQFSNSRSEMNVSTLELGDSALYLCASRGLAGGTRNEQFFGPGTRLTVL.

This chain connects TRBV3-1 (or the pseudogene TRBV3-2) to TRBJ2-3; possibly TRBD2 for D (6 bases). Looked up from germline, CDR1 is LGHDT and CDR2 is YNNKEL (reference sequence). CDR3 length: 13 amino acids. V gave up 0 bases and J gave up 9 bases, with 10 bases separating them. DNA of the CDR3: TGTGCCAGCAGCCAAGATGAACGGGGGACGCAGTATTTT. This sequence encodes CASSQDERGTQYF.

CDR3 nucleotide sequence: TGTGCCAGTAGCCCCGGGACAGGGTTAGGAAATGAGCAGTTCTTC. It is translated as CASSPGTGLGNEQFF. The rearrangement uses TRBV19 and TRBJ2-1; 9 bases align to TRBD1. Per the germline V gene, CDR1 is LNHDA and CDR2 is SQIVND (reference sequence). V lost 6 bases, J lost 7 bases, and 10 bases stayed unmatched. This CDR3 spans 15 amino acids. The variable domain in full, completed from reference TRBV19 and TRBJ2-1, reads DGGITQSPKYLFRKEGQNVTLSCEQNLNHDAMYWYRQDPGQGLRLIYYSQIVNDFQKGDIAEGYSVSREKKESFPLTVTSAQKNPTAFYLCASSPGTGLGNEQFFGPGTRLTVL.

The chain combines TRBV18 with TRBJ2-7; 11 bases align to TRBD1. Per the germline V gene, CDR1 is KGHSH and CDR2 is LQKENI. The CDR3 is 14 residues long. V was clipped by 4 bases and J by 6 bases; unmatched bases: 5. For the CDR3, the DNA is TGTGCCAGCTCACGGGACAGGGGGGGGTCCGAGCAGTACTTC. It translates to CASSRDRGGSEQYF.

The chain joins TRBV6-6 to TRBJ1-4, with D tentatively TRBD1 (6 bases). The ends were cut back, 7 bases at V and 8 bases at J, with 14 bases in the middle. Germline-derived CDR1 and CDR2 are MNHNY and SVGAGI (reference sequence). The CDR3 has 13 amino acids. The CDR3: CASKGGEREKLFF. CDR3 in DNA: TGTGCCAGCAAGGGGGGGGAAAGGGAAAAACTGTTTTTT.

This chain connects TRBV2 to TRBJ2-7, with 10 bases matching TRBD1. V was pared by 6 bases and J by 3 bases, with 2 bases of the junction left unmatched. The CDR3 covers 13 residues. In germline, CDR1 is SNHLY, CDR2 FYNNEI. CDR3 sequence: CASSRTGGYEQYF. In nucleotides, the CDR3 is TGTGCCAGCAGCAGGACAGGGGGCTACGAGCAGTACTTC. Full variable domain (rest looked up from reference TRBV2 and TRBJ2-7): EPEVTQTPSHQVTQMGQEVILRCVPISNHLYFYWYRQILGQKVEFLVSFYNNEISEKSEIFDDQFSVERPDGSNFTLKIRSTKLEDSAMYFCASSRTGGYEQYFGPGTRLTVT.

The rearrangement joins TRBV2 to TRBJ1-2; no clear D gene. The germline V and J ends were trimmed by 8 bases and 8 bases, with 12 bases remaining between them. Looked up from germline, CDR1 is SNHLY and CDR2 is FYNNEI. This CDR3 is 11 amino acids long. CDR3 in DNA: TGTGCCAGCTACGGCGGTATGGGCTACACCTTC. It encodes CASYGGMGYTF.